This T cell receptor beta chain was observed in a study of T cell responses to AZD1222 COVID-19 vaccine. Per the germline V gene, CDR1 is LNHDA and CDR2 is SQIVND (reference sequence). The germline V and J ends were trimmed by 0 bases and 7 bases, with 10 bases remaining between them. This CDR3 comprises 14 residues. Some clones are missing from TCRdb's copy, which holds only in-frame ones; the method was immunoSEQ multiplex PCR. Of more than 80,000 clones listed, 85% to 90% are singletons. Study results and limitations: Only five or six people who got AZD1222 tested seropositive at baseline.

Notes on this clone: The antigen remains unidentified.

The clonotype originates from an adult in good health. The chain links TRBV19 to TRBJ1-5; the D is unclear. This specimen consisted of peripheral blood, obtained on day 0 of AZD1222 vaccination. CDR3: CASSIDPLLQPQHF. The CDR3 DNA reads as TGTGCCAGTAGTATAGACCCTCTTCTGCAGCCCCAGCATTTT.